The 32 T cell receptor beta chains below were found in one sample sequenced in a study of neurological immune-mediated disorders. TCRdb re-called the 5' RACE reads with MiXCR, one entry per CDR3 protein. Counted here are tens of thousands of distinct CDR3 sequences, around 10% occurring once; the ten biggest clones make up 5.5% to 7%. The sequencing sample was made of PBMCs. The receptors were sampled from a woman in her twenties or thirties with HTLV-1-associated myelopathy (HAM/TSP).

The sample holds many counts of this clonotype. The chain combines TRBV20-1 with TRBJ2-3; unclear D gene. The V end was cut by 3 bases, the J end by 2 bases, with 9 bases between. Germline lookup yields CDR1 DFQATT and CDR2 SNEGSKA (reference sequence). The CDR3 covers 13 residues. The CDR3 sequence is CSARAEPTDTQYF. The DNA of the CDR3 is TGCAGTGCTAGGGCGGAACCCACAGATACGCAGTATTTT.

This clonotype was observed at least ten times. The V gene is TRBV14, the J gene TRBJ1-1; D is ambiguous. This CDR3 comprises 11 residues. The germline V and J ends were trimmed by 1 base and 6 bases, with 3 bases remaining between them. Germline V gene data show CDR1 as SGHDN and CDR2 as FVKESK. The CDR3 spells CASSQGSEAFF. CDR3 coding DNA: TGTGCCAGCAGCCAAGGGTCTGAAGCTTTCTTT.

This clonotype has at least ten counts. The chain carries TRBV20-1 and TRBJ2-3; D uncertain. V shed 2 bases and J shed 0 bases, with 9 bases lying between them. Germline CDR1 reads DFQATT; CDR2 reads SNEGSKA (reference sequence). The length of the CDR3 is 14 residues. The CDR3 sequence: CSARSATSTDTQYF. CDR3 sequence (DNA): TGCAGTGCTAGATCTGCGACTAGCACAGATACGCAGTATTTT.

This clonotype occurred many times. J is TRBJ2-1 and V is TRBV5-1; tentative D call: TRBD1 (6 bases). CDR1 and CDR2 (germline): SGHRS, YFSETQ. The CDR3 contains 15 residues. V was cut by 0 bases and J by 5 bases, with 12 bases left in between. CDR3 in DNA: TGCGCCAGCAGCTTGGATGGGACACAACACAATGAGCAGTTCTTC. Translated: CASSLDGTQHNEQFF.

This clonotype was observed many times. V and J are TRBV29-1 and TRBJ1-1; D call uncertain. The CDR3 totals 11 residues. V lost 4 bases and J 1 base, leaving 4 bases between the germline ends. Germline V gene data show CDR1 as SQVTM and CDR2 as ANQGSEA. CDR3 loop: CSVAENTEAFF. The DNA for the CDR3 is TGCAGCGTTGCCGAGAACACTGAAGCTTTCTTT.

This clonotype was seen at least ten times. This chain joins TRBV2 and TRBJ2-3; no firm D call. Germline V CDR1 and CDR2: SNHLY, FYNNEI. V was shortened by 7 bases and J by 4 bases, with 12 bases between the two germline ends. This CDR3 has 13 residues. Here the CDR3 reads CASMPVIADTQYF. CDR3 DNA: TGTGCCAGCATGCCCGTAATCGCAGATACGCAGTATTTT.

This clonotype was observed many times. The V gene is TRBV5-1, the J gene TRBJ1-4; unclear D gene. CDR1 is SGHRS and CDR2 is YFSETQ in the germline V gene. This CDR3 contains 13 residues. V gave up 5 bases and J gave up 4 bases, with 9 bases separating them. CDR3 nucleotides: TGCGCCAGCAGGGGTGTCCATAATGAAAAACTGTTTTTT. This codes for CASRGVHNEKLFF.

This clonotype was observed many times. The genes are TRBV5-1 and TRBJ2-3, with unresolved D. Germline V lookup: CDR1 SGHRS, CDR2 YFSETQ. This CDR3 contains 16 residues. The ends were cut back, 0 bases at V and 1 base at J, with 12 bases in the middle. The CDR3 DNA sequence: TGCGCCAGCAGCTTGGCCTTAGGCGCTCGCACAGATACGCAGTATTTT. This codes for CASSLALGARTDTQYF.

This clonotype was found many times. The chain links TRBV15 to TRBJ1-6, with D hard to call. With 0 bases removed from V and 1 base from J, the gap between germline ends came to 13 bases. CDR1 and CDR2 from the germline V gene are LNHNV and YYDKDF (reference sequence). The CDR3 extends over 18 amino acids. CDR3 region: CATSRDVPRRSYNSPLHF. The CDR3 coding sequence is TGTGCCACCAGCAGAGATGTGCCGAGGCGGTCCTATAATTCACCCCTCCACTTT.

This clonotype occurred many times. The genes are TRBV20-1 and TRBJ2-3, with D possibly matching TRBD2 (7 bases). This CDR3 region has 15 residues. CDR1 and CDR2 from the germline V gene are DFQATT and SNEGSKA (reference sequence). Deletions cut 6 bases from V and 2 bases from J, with 18 bases between. CDR3 nucleotide sequence: TGCAGTGCGCCGGGGAGGGGGGCTGCCACAGATACGCAGTATTTT. This encodes CSAPGRGAATDTQYF.

The J gene is TRBJ2-7, the V gene TRBV6-4; D gene ambiguous. The V gene's germline CDR1 is MRHNA and CDR2 SNTAGT. The ends were cut back, 2 bases at V and 0 bases at J, with 8 bases in the middle. CDR3 length: 14 amino acids. DNA for the CDR3: TGTGCCAGCAGTGACGAGCAGAGCTCCTACGAGCAGTACTTC. It yields the protein CASSDEQSSYEQYF.

This clonotype came up many times. The rearrangement links TRBV12-3 or TRBV12-4 to TRBJ2-2; D not certain. V shed 1 base and J shed 2 bases, with 5 bases lying between them. The CDR3 consists of 14 residues. The DNA of the CDR3 is TGTGCCAGCAGTTTAGGTGACAACACCGGGGAGCTGTTTTTT. Translating gives CASSLGDNTGELFF.

This clonotype was counted between two and nine times. The chain is built from TRBV6-2 or TRBV6-3 and TRBJ2-1, with 7 bases fitting TRBD1. The CDR3 loop spans 18 amino acids. The germline CDR1 and CDR2 sequences are MNHEY and SVGEGT. After removal of 2 bases from V and 2 bases from J, the junction contained 12 bases not matched to a gene. The CDR3, as DNA: TGTGCCAGCAGTTACATGGGAAGACAGGGAAGGGCCTACAATGAGCAGTTCTTC. It yields the protein CASSYMGRQGRAYNEQFF.

This clonotype came up many times. The chain links TRBV2 to TRBJ1-5, with a tentative D call TRBD1 (6 bases). With 3 bases removed from V and 4 bases from J, the gap between germline ends came to 10 bases. The CDR3 covers 14 residues. Germline-derived CDR1 and CDR2 are SNHLY and FYNNEI. CDR3 sequence: CASSDRGYNQPQHF. CDR3 sequence (DNA): TGTGCCAGCAGTGACAGGGGCTATAATCAGCCCCAGCATTTT.

There are many counts of this clonotype. V and J are TRBV7-6 and TRBJ1-1; the D is unclear. Trimming stripped 1 base from V and 8 bases from J, with 5 bases between. CDR1 SGHVS and CDR2 FNYEAQ come from the germline V gene. The CDR3 runs to 11 residues. The DNA of the CDR3 is TGTGCCAGCAGCTTAGGCGAGGAAGCTTTCTTT. Protein sequence: CASSLGEEAFF. Full variable domain (outside the CDR3, taken from reference TRBV7-6 and TRBJ1-1): GAGVSQSPRYKVTKRGQDVALRCDPISGHVSLYWYRQALGQGPEFLTYFNYEAQQDKSGLPNDRFSAERPEGSISTLTIQRTEQRDSAMYRCASSLGEEAFFGQGTRLTVV.

The table lists this clonotype with many counts. The chain couples TRBV12-3 or TRBV12-4 to TRBJ2-2; D not certain. The CDR3 consists of 15 residues. Trimming pared 1 base from V and 7 bases from J, leaving 13 bases between. CDR3 DNA: TGTGCCAGCAGTTTAGGTACCCTACAGAACGGGGAGCTGTTTTTT. Its protein product is CASSLGTLQNGELFF.

This clonotype was observed many times. The chain has TRBV20-1 and TRBJ2-3, with 16 bases matching TRBD2. The CDR3 spans 17 residues. CDR1 is DFQATT, CDR2 SNEGSKA, per germline (reference sequence). The J segment lost 5 bases and the V segment lost 0 bases, leaving 5 bases of the junction unmatched. This chain's CDR3 is CSAREGTSGGARDTQYF. CDR3 bases: TGCAGTGCTAGAGAGGGGACTAGCGGGGGGGCCCGAGATACGCAGTATTTT.

This clonotype was seen many times. The chain combines TRBV20-1 with TRBJ1-1; no clear D. The length of the CDR3 is 14 residues. V shed 0 bases and J shed 1 base, with 9 bases lying between them. Germline V gene lookup returns CDR1 DFQATT and CDR2 SNEGSKA (reference sequence). The CDR3 DNA reads TGCAGTGCTAGAGATAGGGCCGGGAACACTGAAGCTTTCTTT. It codes for CSARDRAGNTEAFF.

This clonotype was detected many times. This chain joins TRBV7-9 and TRBJ2-2, with TRBD2 as a possible D gene (7 bases). CDR3 length: 15 residues. V was pared by 5 bases and J by 5 bases, with 15 bases between. Per the germline V gene, CDR1 is SEHNR and CDR2 is FQNEAQ (reference sequence). The CDR3 sequence: CASSARGAGTGELFF. CDR3 DNA sequence: TGTGCCAGCAGCGCACGGGGGGCCGGGACCGGGGAGCTGTTTTTT.

This clonotype has at least ten counts. V is TRBV7-2 and J is TRBJ2-7; perhaps TRBD2 as D (6 bases). The CDR3 length is 14 residues. Looked up from germline, CDR1 is SGHTA and CDR2 is FQGNSA. The ends were cut back, 5 bases at V and 5 bases at J, with 16 bases in the middle. CDR3 loop: CASSPWRGSNEQYF. In DNA form, the CDR3 reads TGTGCCAGCAGCCCCTGGCGGGGTTCCAACGAGCAGTACTTC.

This clonotype has a count of ten or more. The V and J genes are TRBV29-1 and TRBJ2-2; 8 nucleotides line up with TRBD2. In germline, CDR1 is SQVTM, CDR2 ANQGSEA. The ends lost 6 bases at V and 2 bases at J; junction bases unmatched: 5. The CDR3 covers 14 residues. In DNA form, the CDR3 reads TGCAGCGTCGCGGGGGGACGTAACACCGGGGAGCTGTTTTTT. As protein: CSVAGGRNTGELFF.

At least ten counts were recorded for this clonotype. V and J are TRBV18 and TRBJ2-1; the match to TRBD2 covers 10 bases. CDR3 size: 17 residues. Unmatched junction bases numbered 12, after V lost 4 bases and J lost 6 bases. The germline CDR1 and CDR2 sequences are KGHSH and LQKENI. The DNA of the CDR3 is TGTGCCAGCTCACGAACGAGTAGCAGCGGGGGGGCCAATGAGCAGTTCTTC. It yields the protein CASSRTSSSGGANEQFF.

This clonotype was found many times. The DNA for the CDR3 is TGCGCCAGCAGCGGCTCACAGGGAAACGAGCAGTACTTC. This translates into CASSGSQGNEQYF. J is TRBJ2-7 and V is TRBV5-1; D might be TRBD1 (6 bases). CDR1 is SGHRS, CDR2 YFSETQ, per germline. V was trimmed by 4 bases and J by 5 bases, leaving 13 bases between them. The CDR3 is 13 residues long.

This clonotype came up once. This could be a read error, since a much larger clone is one nucleotide away. The rearrangement links TRBV12-3 or TRBV12-4 to TRBJ1-5; a weak D match, TRBD1 (5 bases). The J call may be faulty, since TRBJ2-3 better matches the DNA end. The CDR3 sequence is 15 residues long. CDR3 DNA: TGTGCCAGCAGGACCCAGGGCAATAGCAATCAGCCCCAGTATTTT. Protein sequence: CASRTQGNSNQPQYF.

This clonotype was seen many times. This chain uses TRBV7-2 with TRBJ1-1; the D gene is possibly TRBD1 (6 bases). The germline V gene encodes CDR1 SGHTA and CDR2 FQGNSA. V dropped 1 base and J dropped 5 bases, with 11 bases sitting between them. The CDR3 loop spans 14 amino acids. DNA of the CDR3: TGTGCCAGCAGCTTAGACCGGGGGCGGACTGAAGCTTTCTTT. Amino acids: CASSLDRGRTEAFF.

This clonotype was counted at least ten times. The J gene is TRBJ1-1, the V gene TRBV15; D is possibly TRBD1 (6 bases). The CDR3 sequence is 14 residues long. The V gene's germline CDR1 is LNHNV and CDR2 YYDKDF (reference sequence). V lost 0 bases and J 4 bases, leaving 9 bases between the germline ends. Written as DNA, the CDR3 is TGTGCCACCAGCAGAGATACAGGGATCACTGAAGCTTTCTTT. It encodes CATSRDTGITEAFF.

By proportion, this clonotype is medium-sized. The V call is TRBV20-1, the J call TRBJ1-1; the D is unclear. V was trimmed by 3 bases and J by 1 base, leaving 12 bases between them. CDR3 length: 14 residues. Germline values: CDR1 DFQATT, CDR2 SNEGSKA (reference sequence). CDR3 sequence reads: CSARVPDKNTEAFF. The CDR3 DNA reads as TGCAGTGCTAGGGTCCCAGACAAGAACACTGAAGCTTTCTTT.

This clonotype appeared many times. CDR3 nucleotides: TGCAGTGCTAGAGAGGGACGTCTTAATTCACCCCTCCACTTT. This translates into CSAREGRLNSPLHF. V usage is TRBV20-1 and J usage is TRBJ1-6; D is perhaps TRBD1 (5 bases). Germline V CDR1 and CDR2: DFQATT, SNEGSKA (reference sequence). V lost 0 bases to trimming and J lost 6 bases, with 9 bases between them. This CDR3 spans 14 amino acids.

This clonotype was observed at least ten times. The rearrangement uses TRBV9 and TRBJ2-5; weak D call: TRBD2 (5 bases). Looked up from germline, CDR1 is SGDLS and CDR2 is YYNGEE. Deletions cut 2 bases from V and 2 bases from J, with 7 bases between. The CDR3 length is 13 residues. CDR3 loop: CASSVGMQETQYF. The CDR3 nucleotides are TGTGCCAGCAGCGTCGGGATGCAAGAGACCCAGTACTTC.

The rearrangement uses TRBV2 and TRBJ2-7, with D possibly being TRBD1 or TRBD2 (6 bases each). V lost 2 bases and J lost 12, with 17 bases in between. Germline CDR1 reads SNHLY; CDR2 reads FYNNEI. This CDR3 comprises 13 residues. The CDR3: CASSELTPGGWYF. CDR3 nucleotide sequence: TGTGCCAGCAGTGAATTGACCCCCGGGGGCTGGTACTTC. Combining the CDR3 with reference TRBV2 and TRBJ2-7 gives the whole variable domain EPEVTQTPSHQVTQMGQEVILRCVPISNHLYFYWYRQILGQKVEFLVSFYNNEISEKSEIFDDQFSVERPDGSNFTLKIRSTKLEDSAMYFCASSELTPGGWYFGPGTRLTVT.

This clonotype came up once. J is TRBJ2-3 and V is TRBV7-2; the D gene could be TRBD1 or TRBD2 (5 bases each). CDR3 length: 12 amino acids. V shed 5 bases and J shed 5 bases, with 8 bases lying between them. CDR1 and CDR2 from the germline V gene are SGHTA and FQGNSA. This CDR3 is CASSLGVDTQYF. CDR3 nucleotides: TGTGCCAGCAGCCTGGGGGTAGATACGCAGTATTTT.

By sample fraction, this clonotype is medium-sized. This rearrangement joins TRBV14 to TRBJ1-1; maybe TRBD1 (5 bases). Germline CDR1 reads SGHDN; CDR2 reads FVKESK. V dropped 0 bases and J dropped 0 bases, with 11 bases sitting between them. This CDR3 has 16 amino acids. The CDR3 loop is CASSQDLGTVNTEAFF. The CDR3 nucleotides are TGTGCCAGCAGCCAAGATCTCGGGACGGTGAACACTGAAGCTTTCTTT.